The clone carrying this T cell receptor (beta chain) ranks as medium-sized. The source of the sample is a study of PD-L1 blockade in urothelial cancer. Time point meaning: pretreatment peripheral blood. The V gene lost 10 bases and the J gene lost 4 bases, with 16 bases spanning the gap. The V gene's germline CDR1 is LGHNT and CDR2 FRNRAP. The CDR3 is 14 residues long. Measured with immunoSEQ multiplex PCR; TCRdb has only the in-frame clones, and not every one. Seen here are tens of thousands of clones, just under 85% observed once, and the top ten hold roughly 15%. This clonotype was sampled from a man older than 75 with urothelial cancer. The sequences come from PBMCs, collected around atezolizumab (anti-PD-L1) treatment. This chain links TRBV12-5 with TRBJ2-2; tentatively, D is TRBD2 (6 bases). CDR3 amino acids: CATGPGVGTGELFF. As DNA, the CDR3 is TGTGCTACAGGCCCGGGAGTCGGCACCGGGGAGCTGTTTTTT.